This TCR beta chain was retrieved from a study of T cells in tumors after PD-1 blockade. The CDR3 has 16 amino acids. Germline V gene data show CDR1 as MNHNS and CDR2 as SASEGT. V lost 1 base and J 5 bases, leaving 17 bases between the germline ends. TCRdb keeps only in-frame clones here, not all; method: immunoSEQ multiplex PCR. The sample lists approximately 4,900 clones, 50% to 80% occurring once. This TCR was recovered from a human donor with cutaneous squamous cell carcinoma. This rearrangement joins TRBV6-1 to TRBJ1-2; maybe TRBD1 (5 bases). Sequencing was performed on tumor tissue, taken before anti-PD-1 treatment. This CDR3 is CASSEGDGATIYGYTF. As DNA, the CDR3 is TGTGCCAGCAGTGAAGGAGACGGGGCAACTATATATGGCTACACCTTC.